Here is one TCR beta chain with its context. These data are taken from a study of blood T cell repertoires in COVID-19. The overall study: Acute and convalescent COVID-19 samples came from the United States, Italy and Spain. Sample material is recorded as cDNA or gDNA derived from T cells, B-cell-depleted T cells, or PBMCs.

The data were produced by immunoSEQ multiplex PCR, yet TCRdb's version contains in-frame clones alone and is incomplete. The sample lists roughly 190,000 clones, about 90% occurring once. Germline V gene lookup returns CDR1 SGHRS and CDR2 YFSETQ. The V and J ends lost 0 bases and 0 bases respectively, with 8 bases between them. This CDR3 is 15 amino acids long. Donors of Cohort 3 who recovered were those that had two negative PCRs, clearance, or symptom resolution. Sequencing was performed on PBMCs or T cells enriched from blood (not recorded which). This rearrangement joins TRBV5-1 to TRBJ2-3; D is unclear. The sequence was obtained from a woman in her twenties or thirties who had recovered from COVID-19. The chain's CDR3 is CASSLVAASTDTQYF. The CDR3 DNA reads as TGCGCCAGCAGCTTGGTTGCCGCGAGCACAGATACGCAGTATTTT.